The sequence of this TCR beta chain was determined in a study of CD8 T cells in ankylosing spondylitis listed by TCRdb under 2017. About the study as a whole: The study set out to find disease-linked TCR variants by profiling T cell receptor beta repertoires in ankylosing spondylitis patients and healthy donors. Peripheral blood was sampled, and synovial fluid was also collected from ankylosing spondylitis patients. The whole study cohort included some 100 healthy donors and over 20 ankylosing spondylitis patients.

Results the study describes overall, beyond this receptor: Some of the motif variants had been reported before in the synovial fluid and blood of reactive arthritis patients, a finding that suggests common disease-initiation mechanisms. In peripheral blood, the disease-linked clones were found at relatively low frequencies and had a CD8+ phenotype. According to the report, matched synovial fluid samples from ankylosing spondylitis patients were significantly enriched for the disease-linked clones. A TCR beta motif of several highly homologous amino acid variants appeared characteristic of blood from ankylosing spondylitis patients.

TCRdb names Illumina HiSeq 2500 as the instrument used. Quantitative 5'-RACE with molecular barcodes was used to prepare TCR beta libraries. The paper's processing steps were these. To identify disease-linked TCR variants, a new computational method was used, one built on a probabilistic model of VDJ rearrangement. TCRdb's own reprocessing of the public reads used fastp at Q25 and MiXCR and kept productive beta chains. Duplicate CDR3 protein sequences are folded into a single record with the most common DNA and genes. The V and J calls come from TCRdb's annotation, not from the publication. The sample table shows hundreds of thousands of distinct CDR3 sequences, and 12% are seen once. Together, the top ten hold 6.8% of the sample. This clonotype showed up many times. The target of this receptor is not known. No per-base quality is available; no much larger clone lies one base away. The sequencing sample was made of blood, either unsorted or a sorted T cell fraction (not recorded which). The TCR sequence derives from a male donor with ankylosing spondylitis.

The CDR3 reads CASRFWTGEETQYF. In nucleotide form, the sequence is TGTGCCAGCAGATTTTGGACAGGGGAAGAGACCCAGTACTTC. Recombination connected TRBV12-3 or TRBV12-4 to TRBJ2-5, and 9 junction bases match TRBD1. From the cysteine up to the phenylalanine, the CDR3 has a length of 14 residues. Kept here is only the CDR3 DNA, which spans 42 bases and is read in frame from base 1. Relative to germline, V is missing 6 bases and J is missing 3 bases, with 5 bases of the junction outside any gene match.